The present entry profiles one TCR beta chain with its context. Its antigen is still unknown. V lost 5 bases, J lost 3 bases, and 9 bases stayed unmatched. Germline V lookup: CDR1 SGHDN, CDR2 FVKESK. The CDR3 is 16 residues long. The source of the sample is a study of cytomegalovirus exposure and HLA in healthy donors. Study-wide background: Of the donors genotyped, several hundred in all, over 80% fell in the Caucasian-associated ancestry cluster.

PCR primers comprised 60 Vbeta and 13 Jbeta primers. Generated by immunoSEQ multiplex PCR, the TCRdb table keeps only in-frame clones and is missing some. Here the sample table reports fewer than 130,000 clones. The study, taken as a whole, reports: Later genetic work tied a missense DCLRE1C variant to beta-chain V and J trimming. Several of the most significant clusters were apparently associated with common viral pathogens in a later analysis. A prior analysis recorded that most TCR beta V segments were productive about 87% or about 30% of the time.

This clonotype originated in a man aged 45 to 65 in good health and CMV-seronegative. Sequencing was done on a sample of PBMCs. This chain joins TRBV14 and TRBJ1-1; 10 nucleotides match TRBD1. The CDR3 loop reads CASSTHGTGVYTEAFF. DNA for the CDR3: TGTGCCAGCAGCACCCATGGGACAGGGGTATACACTGAAGCTTTCTTT. Full variable domain (remainder filled in from reference TRBV14 and TRBJ1-1): EAGVTQFPSHSVIEKGQTVTLRCDPISGHDNLYWYRRVMGKEIKFLLHFVKESKQDESGMPNNRFLAERTGGTYSTLKVQPAELEDSGVYFCASSTHGTGVYTEAFFGQGTRLTVV.